The 6 T cell receptor beta chains in this list originate from one sample, sequenced in a study of cytomegalovirus exposure and HLA in healthy donors. TCRdb's copy holds only in-frame clones and misses some; the assay was immunoSEQ multiplex PCR. The table has 150,000 or so clones, about 86% seen once. The material sequenced was PBMCs. These TCRs come from a human donor in good health.

The chain joins TRBV7-9 to TRBJ2-3; 8 bases align to TRBD2. Looked up from germline, CDR1 is SEHNR and CDR2 is FQNEAQ (reference sequence). CDR3 size: 16 residues. V was pared by 5 bases and J by 0 bases, with 7 bases of the junction left unmatched. CDR3 nucleotides: TGTGCCAGCAGCATACATAGCGGGATAAGCACAGATACGCAGTATTTT. Translated, it gives CASSIHSGISTDTQYF.

This clone was detected only once. This sequence joins TRBV28 and TRBJ2-2; no clear D gene. With 3 bases removed from V and 0 bases from J, the gap between germline ends came to 8 bases. The CDR3 is made up of 15 amino acids. CDR1 and CDR2 (germline): MDHEN, SYDVKM. The CDR3 DNA follows: TGTGCCAGCAGTTTTCCTGGGCCGAACACCGGGGAGCTGTTTTTT. Its translation is CASSFPGPNTGELFF.

The CDR3 loop reads CASSPGQGRETQYF. CDR3 DNA sequence: TGTGCCAGCTCACCGGGACAGGGACGAGAGACCCAGTACTTC. The rearrangement joins TRBV18 to TRBJ2-5; 9 nucleotides line up with TRBD1. Germline CDR1 KGHSH, CDR2 LQKENI. The CDR3 is 14 residues long. Trimming removed 3 bases from V and 4 bases from J; junction bases left unmatched: 3.

The table lists this clone with a count of one. V and J are TRBV28 and TRBJ2-2; 8 positions match TRBD1. The CDR3 is made up of 15 amino acids. From germline, CDR1 is MDHEN and CDR2 SYDVKM. V lost 8 bases, J lost 6 bases, and 11 bases stayed unmatched. This CDR3 is CASGLDRGRSGELFF. The CDR3 DNA is TGTGCCAGCGGCTTAGACAGGGGAAGGTCCGGGGAGCTGTTTTTT.

The rearrangement links TRBV7-2 to TRBJ2-1, with 10 bases fitting TRBD2. Trimming removed 4 bases from V and 4 bases from J; junction bases left unmatched: 7. The CDR3 contains 16 residues. Germline V lookup: CDR1 SGHTA, CDR2 FQGNSA. CDR3 sequence (DNA): TGTGCCAGCAGCTCCAGCGGGAGGGCCAGGTACAATGAGCAGTTCTTC. It encodes CASSSSGRARYNEQFF.

The V and J genes are TRBV14 and TRBJ1-1; 9 nucleotides align to TRBD1. The ends lost 4 bases at V and 10 bases at J; junction bases unmatched: 16. The CDR3 spans 16 residues. Germline loops: CDR1 SGHDN, CDR2 FVKESK. The CDR3 region has the DNA TGTGCCAGCAGCCCTGGGCAGGGACAGGGTGGTGTGGGAGCTTTCTTT. Translated, it gives CASSPGQGQGGVGAFF.